These 18 T cell receptor beta chains were sequenced from one sample in a study of cytomegalovirus exposure and HLA in healthy donors. Here immunoSEQ multiplex PCR was the method, and the copy in TCRdb shows in-frame clones only, minus some. The sample comprises under 250,000 clones, about nine tenths of which are singletons, and 1.5% to 2.5% rests with the top ten. Sequencing input: PBMCs. These receptors were collected from a woman in her late teens or twenties in good health and CMV-seropositive.

This sequence joins TRBV9 and TRBJ2-7, with a tentative D call TRBD1 (5 bases). The CDR3 is 14 amino acids. V was pared by 3 bases and J by 0 bases, with 10 bases between. Germline V gives CDR1 SGDLS, CDR2 YYNGEE. CDR3 in DNA: TGTGCCAGCAGCGCCCTAGGGGACTCCTACGAGCAGTACTTC. Protein sequence: CASSALGDSYEQYF. Variable domain in full (rest from reference TRBV9 and TRBJ2-7): DSGVTQTPKHLITATGQRVTLRCSPRSGDLSVYWYQQSLDQGLQFLIQYYNGEERAKGNILERFSAQQFPDLHSELNLSSLELGDSALYFCASSALGDSYEQYFGPGTRLTVT.

J is TRBJ1-3 and V is TRBV2, with D hard to call. CDR1 is SNHLY, CDR2 FYNNEI, per germline. Trimming took 5 bases from V and 0 from J, leaving 8 bases between them. The CDR3 has 14 residues. CDR3 protein: CASSQGSSGNTIYF. The CDR3 DNA reads TGTGCCAGCAGTCAAGGGAGCTCTGGAAACACCATATATTTT.

CDR3 residues: CASSQVDKGETQYF. The CDR3 DNA is TGCGCCAGCAGCCAAGTCGACAAAGGTGAGACCCAGTACTTC. The chain carries TRBV4-1 and TRBJ2-5; D call uncertain. The germline gives CDR1 MGHRA, CDR2 YSYEKL. This CDR3 is 14 amino acids long. V shed 1 base and J shed 5 bases, with 11 bases lying between them.

The chain couples TRBV6-1 to TRBJ1-3; 7 bases are a match to TRBD1. Germline CDR1 MNHNS, CDR2 SASEGT. The CDR3 consists of 15 residues. Losses at the gene ends were 3 bases for V and 6 bases for J; bases not matched to a gene: 8. Written as DNA, the CDR3 is TGTGCCAGCAGTGATGTAGGGGACAGTGAAAACACCATATATTTT. Its translation: CASSDVGDSENTIYF.

This clone has just one count. This sequence joins TRBV9 and TRBJ1-4, with 7 bases lining up with TRBD1. The CDR3 is 15 amino acids. Germline CDR1 SGDLS, CDR2 YYNGEE. The V segment lost 0 bases and the J segment 7 bases; nucleotides outside the gene matches: 6. The CDR3: CASSVGGQPLEKLFF. DNA of the CDR3: TGTGCCAGCAGCGTAGGGGGACAGCCACTTGAAAAACTGTTTTTT.

This clone was counted once. The J gene is TRBJ2-7, the V gene TRBV27; no firm D call. The ends were cut back, 1 base at V and 0 bases at J, with 13 bases in the middle. Germline lookup yields CDR1 MNHEY and CDR2 SMNVEV (reference sequence). CDR3 length equals 16 residues. CDR3 region: CASSLYPAGVSYEQYF. The CDR3 nucleotides are TGTGCCAGCAGTTTATATCCCGCAGGCGTCTCCTACGAGCAGTACTTC.

The chain links TRBV23-1 to TRBJ2-7; weak D call: TRBD2 (5 bases). TRBV23-1 has ORF status, its function being uncertain. Trimming removed 0 bases from V and 3 bases from J, with 12 bases in between. This CDR3 is 15 amino acids long. The CDR3 bases are TGCGCCAGCAGTCAATCGGGAGCGGAAAACTACGAGCAGTACTTC. It yields the protein CASSQSGAENYEQYF.

V usage is TRBV6-6 and J usage is TRBJ2-7; 7 bases are a match to TRBD1. This CDR3 comprises 14 residues. The V segment lost 4 bases and the J segment 3 bases; nucleotides outside the gene matches: 6. From germline, CDR1 is MNHNY and CDR2 SVGAGI (reference sequence). As DNA, the CDR3 is TGTGCCAGCAGTTCAGCACAGGGGATCTACGAGCAGTACTTC. It is translated as CASSSAQGIYEQYF.

The rearrangement links TRBV9 to TRBJ1-4; D unclear. There are 16 residues in the CDR3. V was cut by 3 bases and J by 3 bases, with 15 bases left in between. Germline V gives CDR1 SGDLS, CDR2 YYNGEE. The CDR3 protein is CASSARGGLPNEKLFF. CDR3 bases: TGTGCCAGCAGCGCCCGAGGTGGTCTTCCTAATGAAAAACTGTTTTTT.

The CDR3 coding sequence is TGTGCCAGCAGTGAAGCCAGCACACAGGGGGCGGACGGGGAGCTGTTTTTT. Amino acid sequence: CASSEASTQGADGELFF. The chain has TRBV6-1 and TRBJ2-2; 9 bases are shared with TRBD1. Germline CDR1 is MNHNS and CDR2 is SASEGT. This CDR3 comprises 17 residues. After removal of 0 bases from V and 7 bases from J, the junction contained 9 bases not matched to a gene.

The chain uses TRBV10-1 and TRBJ2-5; possibly TRBD2 for D (6 bases). CDR1 WNHNN and CDR2 SYGVQD come from the germline V gene (reference sequence). V lost 3 bases to trimming and J lost 4 bases, with 15 bases between them. The CDR3 extends over 15 amino acids. The CDR3 loop reads CASSDGTGEGETQYF. The DNA of the CDR3 is TGCGCCAGCAGTGACGGGACTGGCGAGGGAGAGACCCAGTACTTC.

This clone occurred a few times. DNA of the CDR3: TGTGCCAGCAGTTACCAAGGGACAGGGTCTTATGGCTACACCTTC. It specifies CASSYQGTGSYGYTF. The J gene is TRBJ1-2, the V gene TRBV6-5; 9 nucleotides align to TRBD1. The CDR3 spans 15 residues. Germline assignment: CDR1 MNHEY and CDR2 SVGAGI. V gave up 2 bases and J gave up 5 bases; unmatched junction bases: 6.

J is TRBJ1-5 and V is TRBV6-5; D possibly corresponds to TRBD1 (5 bases). CDR1 is MNHEY, CDR2 SVGAGI, per germline. The CDR3 consists of 14 residues. The V end lost 2 bases, the J end lost 9 bases, and 14 bases lay between the germline ends. CDR3 in DNA: TGTGCCAGCAGTTACGGGAGACCGGGGGGGCCCCAGCATTTT. Amino acid sequence: CASSYGRPGGPQHF.

This sequence joins TRBV2 and TRBJ2-5; D not certain. The CDR3 has 13 residues. Deletions cut 4 bases from V and 5 bases from J, with 11 bases between. Germline CDR1 is SNHLY and CDR2 is FYNNEI. The CDR3 region is CASSGLIQETQYF. CDR3 DNA sequence: TGTGCCAGCAGTGGATTGATCCAGGAGACCCAGTACTTC.

The V gene is TRBV10-3, the J gene TRBJ2-7; 7 bases line up with TRBD2. The CDR3 runs to 13 residues. Germline assignment: CDR1 ENHRY and CDR2 SYGVKD. Trimming cost V 6 bases and J 6 bases; bases outside gene matches: 8. This chain's CDR3 is CAISEGEGSEQYF. DNA for the CDR3: TGTGCCATCAGCGAAGGGGAGGGATCCGAGCAGTACTTC.

V usage is TRBV5-1 and J usage is TRBJ1-2; D uncertain. The V and J ends lost 2 bases and 9 bases respectively, with 14 bases between them. The CDR3 consists of 13 residues. CDR1 and CDR2 (germline): SGHRS, YFSETQ. CDR3 DNA: TGCGCCAGCAGCTTCATCCCGACGGGGAGCTACACCTTC. This translates into CASSFIPTGSYTF.

The chain recombines TRBV28 with TRBJ2-7; 10 bases map to TRBD1. Losses at the gene ends were 3 bases for V and 4 bases for J; bases not matched to a gene: 21. CDR1 is MDHEN, CDR2 SYDVKM, per germline. This CDR3 contains 20 residues. The CDR3 nucleotides read TGTGCCAGCAGTTTCCCCAGCCTCGGGACAGGGGTCACTTCATTGTACGAGCAGTACTTC. Translating gives CASSFPSLGTGVTSLYEQYF.

The CDR3 loop reads CASSDITGAYNEQFF. In DNA form, the CDR3 reads TGTGCCAGCAGTGATATAACGGGAGCATACAATGAGCAGTTCTTC. The V and J genes are TRBV2 and TRBJ2-1; the D gene is possibly TRBD2 (6 bases). With 3 bases removed from V and 4 bases from J, the gap between germline ends came to 13 bases. This CDR3 is 15 amino acids long. Germline CDR1 SNHLY, CDR2 FYNNEI. The full variable domain, completed using reference TRBV2 and TRBJ2-1, is EPEVTQTPSHQVTQMGQEVILRCVPISNHLYFYWYRQILGQKVEFLVSFYNNEISEKSEIFDDQFSVERPDGSNFTLKIRSTKLEDSAMYFCASSDITGAYNEQFFGPGTRLTVL.